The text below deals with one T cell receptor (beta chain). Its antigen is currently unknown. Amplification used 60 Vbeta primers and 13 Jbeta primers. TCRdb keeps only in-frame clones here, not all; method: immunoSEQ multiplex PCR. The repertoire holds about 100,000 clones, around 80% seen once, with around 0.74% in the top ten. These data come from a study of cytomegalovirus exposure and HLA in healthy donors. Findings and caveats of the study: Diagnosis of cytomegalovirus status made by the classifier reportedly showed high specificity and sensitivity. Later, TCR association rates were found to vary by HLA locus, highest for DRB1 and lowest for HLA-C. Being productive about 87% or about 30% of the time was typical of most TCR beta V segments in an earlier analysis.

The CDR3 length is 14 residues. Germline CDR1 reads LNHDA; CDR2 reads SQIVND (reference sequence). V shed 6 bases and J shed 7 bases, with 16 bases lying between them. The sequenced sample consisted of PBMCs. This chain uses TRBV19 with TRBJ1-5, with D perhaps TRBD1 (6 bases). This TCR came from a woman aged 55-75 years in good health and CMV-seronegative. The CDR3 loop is CASSQNRVDQPQHF. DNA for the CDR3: TGTGCCAGTAGCCAAAACAGGGTGGACCAGCCCCAGCATTTT.